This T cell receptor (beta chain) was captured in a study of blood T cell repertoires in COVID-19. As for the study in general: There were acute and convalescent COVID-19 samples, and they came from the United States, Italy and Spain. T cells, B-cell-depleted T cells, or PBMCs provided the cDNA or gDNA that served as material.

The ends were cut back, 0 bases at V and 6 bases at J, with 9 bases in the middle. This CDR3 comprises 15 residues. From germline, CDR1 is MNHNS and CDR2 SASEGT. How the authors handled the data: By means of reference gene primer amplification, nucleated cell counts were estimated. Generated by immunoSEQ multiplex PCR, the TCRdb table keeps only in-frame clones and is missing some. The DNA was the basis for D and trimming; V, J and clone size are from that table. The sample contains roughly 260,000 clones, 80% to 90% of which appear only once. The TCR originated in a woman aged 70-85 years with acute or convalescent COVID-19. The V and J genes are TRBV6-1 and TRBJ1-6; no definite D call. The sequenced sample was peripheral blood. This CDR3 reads CASSEAERFNSPLHF. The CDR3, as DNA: TGTGCCAGCAGTGAAGCGGAGAGGTTTAATTCACCCCTCCACTTT.